This TCR beta chain was obtained from a study of tumor and adjacent non-tumor tissue in lung cancer. The germline CDR1 and CDR2 sequences are SGHAT and FQNNGV. The CDR3 region is 15 residues in length, termini included. Of note for this clonotype: Because it lacks the conserved phenylalanine or tryptophan at the end, this CDR3 is likely a read error. The DNA is left out, because the CDR3 cannot be placed on it with certainty; the CDR3 is given as TCRdb lists it.

Three rounds of nested PCR, following a modified ARM-PCR protocol, produced the TCRbeta library. TCRdb itself ran the multiplex PCR reads through MiXCR, one entry per CDR3 protein. The sample has tens of thousands of distinct CDR3 sequences; just over 75% are singletons. The template was RNA from unsorted bulk tissue. More than 3 cm separated this lung sample from the edge of the tumor. This sequence was found in a man between 70 and 80 years old with non-small cell lung cancer. The rearrangement joins TRBV11-2 to TRBJ1-1; the D call of TRBD1 is as the table states it, not checked on the DNA. The sequencing sample was made of distant non-tumor lung tissue. CDR3 residues: CASSLGGLLGPEDFL.